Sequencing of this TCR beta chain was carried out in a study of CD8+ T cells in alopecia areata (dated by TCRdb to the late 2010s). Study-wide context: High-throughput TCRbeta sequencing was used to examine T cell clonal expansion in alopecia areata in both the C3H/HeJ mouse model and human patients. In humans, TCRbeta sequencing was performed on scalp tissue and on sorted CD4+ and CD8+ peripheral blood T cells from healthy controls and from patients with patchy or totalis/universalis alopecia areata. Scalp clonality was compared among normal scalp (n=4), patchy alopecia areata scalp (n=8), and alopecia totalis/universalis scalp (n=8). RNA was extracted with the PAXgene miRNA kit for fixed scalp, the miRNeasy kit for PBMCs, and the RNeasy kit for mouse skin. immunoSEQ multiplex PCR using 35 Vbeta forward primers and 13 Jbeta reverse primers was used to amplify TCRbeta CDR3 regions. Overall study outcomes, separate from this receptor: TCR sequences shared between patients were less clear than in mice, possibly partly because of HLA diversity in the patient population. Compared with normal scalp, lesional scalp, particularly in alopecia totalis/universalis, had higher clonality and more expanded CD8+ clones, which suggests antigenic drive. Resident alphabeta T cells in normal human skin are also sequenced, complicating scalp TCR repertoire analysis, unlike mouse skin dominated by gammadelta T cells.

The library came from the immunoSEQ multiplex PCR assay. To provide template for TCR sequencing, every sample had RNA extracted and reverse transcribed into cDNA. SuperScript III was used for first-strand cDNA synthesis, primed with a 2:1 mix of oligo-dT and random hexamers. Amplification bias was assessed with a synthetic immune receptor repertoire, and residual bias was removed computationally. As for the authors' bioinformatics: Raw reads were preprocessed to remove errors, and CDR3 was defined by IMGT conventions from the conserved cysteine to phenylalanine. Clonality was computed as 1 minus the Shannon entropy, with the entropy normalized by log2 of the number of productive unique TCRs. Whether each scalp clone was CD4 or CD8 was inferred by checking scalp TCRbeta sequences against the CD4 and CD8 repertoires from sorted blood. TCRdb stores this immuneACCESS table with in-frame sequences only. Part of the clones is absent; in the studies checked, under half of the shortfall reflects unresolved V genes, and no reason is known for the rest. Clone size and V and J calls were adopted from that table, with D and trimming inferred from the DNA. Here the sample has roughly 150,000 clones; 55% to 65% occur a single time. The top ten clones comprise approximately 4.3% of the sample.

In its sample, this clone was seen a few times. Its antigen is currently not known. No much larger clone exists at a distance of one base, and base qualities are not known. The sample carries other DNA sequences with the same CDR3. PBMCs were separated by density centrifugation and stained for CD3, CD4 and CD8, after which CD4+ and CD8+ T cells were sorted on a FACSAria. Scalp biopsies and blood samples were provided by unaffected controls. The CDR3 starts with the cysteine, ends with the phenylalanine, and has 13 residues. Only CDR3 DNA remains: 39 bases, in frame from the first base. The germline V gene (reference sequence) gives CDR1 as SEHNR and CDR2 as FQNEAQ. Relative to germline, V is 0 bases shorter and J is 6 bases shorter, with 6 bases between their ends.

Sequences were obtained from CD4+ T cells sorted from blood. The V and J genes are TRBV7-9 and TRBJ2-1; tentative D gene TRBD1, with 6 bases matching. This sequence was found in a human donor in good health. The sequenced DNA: TGTGCCAGCAGCTTAGCAGGGGGCAATGAGCAGTTCTTC. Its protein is CASSLAGGNEQFF.